The clone carrying this T cell receptor beta chain was counted between two and nine times. CDR3 length: 17 residues. The V gene's germline CDR1 is MNHEY and CDR2 SVGEGT. Between the trimmed V and J ends, which lost 2 bases and 0 bases, there was a span of 15 bases. These data come from a study of blood T cell repertoires in COVID-19. Study background: There were acute and convalescent COVID-19 samples, and they came from the United States, Italy and Spain. Sources were T cells, B-cell-depleted T cells, or PBMCs; the material itself was cDNA or gDNA.

Using immunoSEQ multiplex PCR, the repertoire was profiled, and TCRdb retains in-frame clones only, with some absent. Of 110,000 or so clones listed, more than 70% were seen once; the top ten hold over 6.5%. The source of this sequence is a woman between 70 and 85 years old who had recovered from COVID-19. The chain joins TRBV6-2 or TRBV6-3 to TRBJ2-3, with a weak D call TRBD2 (6 bases). Input material: peripheral blood. The CDR3 DNA is TGTGCCAGCAGTTACCCGAGGAGACTAGGAAGCACAGATACGCAGTATTTT. Translated, it gives CASSYPRRLGSTDTQYF.